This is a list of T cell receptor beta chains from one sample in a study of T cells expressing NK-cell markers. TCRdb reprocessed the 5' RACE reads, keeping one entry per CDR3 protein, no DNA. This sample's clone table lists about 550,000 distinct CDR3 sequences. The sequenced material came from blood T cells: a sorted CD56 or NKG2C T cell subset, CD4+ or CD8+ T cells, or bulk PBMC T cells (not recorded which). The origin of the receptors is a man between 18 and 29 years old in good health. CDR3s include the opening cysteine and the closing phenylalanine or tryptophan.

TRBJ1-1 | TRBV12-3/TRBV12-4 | CASSLPPQEYEAFF
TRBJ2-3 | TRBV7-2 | CASSKRGLADTQYF
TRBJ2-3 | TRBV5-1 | CASSLDLGLSTDTQYF
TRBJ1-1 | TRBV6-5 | CASSYLGTGGTEAFF
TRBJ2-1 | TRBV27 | CASSLSATGFYNEQFF
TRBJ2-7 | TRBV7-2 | CASRPGLAISYEQYF
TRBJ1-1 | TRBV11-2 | CASSWEGGNTEAFF
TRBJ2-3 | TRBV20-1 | CSARDWGLAGEQDTQYF
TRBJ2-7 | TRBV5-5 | CASSLGSGRTSSYEQYF
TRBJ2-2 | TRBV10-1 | CASSDFDANTGELFF
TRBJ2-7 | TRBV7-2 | CASSSRTSGARDEQYF
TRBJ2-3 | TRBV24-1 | CATNGITDTQYF
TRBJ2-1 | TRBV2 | CASSEGIGGSSSYNEQFF
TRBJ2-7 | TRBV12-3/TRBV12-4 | CASSLARNEQYF
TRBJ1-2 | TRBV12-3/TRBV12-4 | CASSSGTLDGYTF
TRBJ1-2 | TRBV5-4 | CASSLQTGNYGYTF
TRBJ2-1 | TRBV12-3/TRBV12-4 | CASSSRAGVEQFF
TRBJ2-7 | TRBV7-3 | CASSFPTGNAYEQYF
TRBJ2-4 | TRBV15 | CATSRDRGGRKNIQYF
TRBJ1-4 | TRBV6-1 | CASSVRSEKLFF
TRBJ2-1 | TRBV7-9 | CASSLGSAGGRNEQFF
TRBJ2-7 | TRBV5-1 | CASSSPEQGLNEQYF
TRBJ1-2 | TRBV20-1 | CSATANHYGYTF
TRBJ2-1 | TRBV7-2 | CASSFGYASSYNEQFF
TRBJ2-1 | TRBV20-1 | CSARDGSPQSSYNEQFF
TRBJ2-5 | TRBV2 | CASGSSGNQETQYF
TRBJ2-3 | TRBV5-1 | CASSLTGTESTDTQYF
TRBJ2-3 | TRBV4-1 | CASSQDNRLAGDGDTQYF
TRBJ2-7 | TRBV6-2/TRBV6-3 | CASRGTAFTYEQYF
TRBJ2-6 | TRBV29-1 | CSVEVKPNSGANVLTF
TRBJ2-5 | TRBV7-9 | CASSLGDYKETQYF
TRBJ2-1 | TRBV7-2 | CASSSSTATMEQFF
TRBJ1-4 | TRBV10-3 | CAISPRPNEKLFF
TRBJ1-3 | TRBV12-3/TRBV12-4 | CASSRDRGHTIYF
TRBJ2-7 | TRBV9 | CASSVPGLRDEQYF
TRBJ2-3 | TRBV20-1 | CSIAGGGTDTQYF
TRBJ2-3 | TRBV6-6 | CASRINQADTQYF
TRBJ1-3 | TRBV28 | CASSLSNRLGNTIYF
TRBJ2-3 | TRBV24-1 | CATSGRLAASTDTQYF
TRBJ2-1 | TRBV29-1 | CSVEVVEGGGYNEQFF
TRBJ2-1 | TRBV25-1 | CASSATGVLEQFF
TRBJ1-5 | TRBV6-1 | CASTKIGSLGNQPQHF
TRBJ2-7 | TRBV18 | CASSPSNRDRGSEQYF
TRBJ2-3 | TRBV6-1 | CASMPRGLGADTQYF
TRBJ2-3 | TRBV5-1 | CASSLAPSSTDTQYF
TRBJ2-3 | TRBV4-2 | CASSQDRSLSTDTQYF
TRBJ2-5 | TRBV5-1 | CASSWETSGAVKGTQYF
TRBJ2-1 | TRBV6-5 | CASEREKKQFF
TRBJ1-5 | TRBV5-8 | CASSLDGRVGNQPQHF
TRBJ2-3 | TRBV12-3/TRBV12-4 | CASSAGVSPTDTQYF
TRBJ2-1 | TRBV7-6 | CAREPLTSSEQFF
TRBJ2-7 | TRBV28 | CASRPGQEAGQYF
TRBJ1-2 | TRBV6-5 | CASSYSRGGLNYGYTF
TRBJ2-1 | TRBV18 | CASSPTEGPLYNEQFF
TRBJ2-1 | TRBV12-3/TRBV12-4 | CASSLQGSGNEQFF